Below, 19 T cell receptor beta chains from the same sample are listed, as sequenced in a study of molecular identifiers for immune sequencing clone quantification. TCRdb recomputed calls from the PCR reads with MiXCR, one row per CDR3 protein. This table holds some 93,000 distinct CDR3 sequences, around 20% found once. Sequenced input: naive CD8+ T cells from blood, with Jurkat cell RNA spiked in. Subset reported: FACS-sorted CD8+CD4-CCR7+CD45RA+ naive T cells. The source of these receptors is a human donor in good health. Some libraries in this study had Jurkat cell RNA spiked in.

Notes on this clonotype: A much larger clone differs by one base, so this may be a read error. The chain recombines TRBV30 with TRBJ2-1, with D perhaps matching TRBD1 (5 bases). This CDR3 has 14 amino acids. Per germline, CDR1 GTSNPN and CDR2 SVGIG (reference sequence). DNA for the CDR3: TGTGCCTGGAGTGTCCCAGGGCCCTACAATGAGCGGTTCTTC. Translated, it gives CAWSVPGPYNERFF.

This clonotype was seen many times. The chain employs TRBV11-2 and TRBJ2-2; D gene uncertain. Germline V gene data show CDR1 as SGHAT and CDR2 as FQNNGV. The CDR3 contains 13 residues. V was pared by 1 base and J by 4 bases, with 4 bases between. CDR3 sequence (DNA): TGTGCCAGCAGCTTAGGGCCCACCGGGGAGCTGTTTTTT. This codes for CASSLGPTGELFF.

This clonotype was seen a few times. V gene TRBV7-9 combines with J gene TRBJ2-3, with 7 bases identical to TRBD2. Germline V lookup: CDR1 SEHNR, CDR2 FQNEAQ (reference sequence). J was trimmed by 1 base and V by 4 bases; bases with no gene match: 5. The CDR3 is made up of 15 amino acids. CDR3 in DNA: TGTGCCAGCAGCTCCAGCCTAGCGGGCACAGATACGCAGTATTTT. It specifies CASSSSLAGTDTQYF.

This clonotype has just a few counts. The rearrangement links TRBV2 to TRBJ2-2; 8 positions agree with TRBD1. Germline V gene lookup returns CDR1 SNHLY and CDR2 FYNNEI. This CDR3 region has 16 residues. The V segment lost 5 bases and the J segment 2 bases; nucleotides outside the gene matches: 7. This chain's CDR3 is CASSWTGTGNTGELFF. Here the CDR3 DNA reads TGTGCCAGCAGTTGGACCGGGACAGGAAACACCGGGGAGCTGTTTTTT.

The table lists this clonotype with many counts. This chain's CDR3 is CSARDLSSYEQYF. The CDR3 nucleotides are TGCAGTGCTAGAGATTTGAGCTCCTACGAGCAGTACTTC. This chain joins TRBV20-1 and TRBJ2-7; D is unresolved. Deletions cut 0 bases from V and 0 bases from J, with 6 bases between. The CDR3 length is 13 residues. Germline V gene data show CDR1 as DFQATT and CDR2 as SNEGSKA (reference sequence).

Concerning this clonotype: This could be a read error, since a much larger clone is one nucleotide away. CDR3 bases: TGTGCCTGGAGTGTTAACAGGATCAATGAGCAGTTCTTC. Encoded protein: CAWSVNRINEQFF. The chain carries TRBV30 and TRBJ2-1; TRBD1 might be the D (5 bases). Germline CDR1 reads GTSNPN; CDR2 reads SVGIG (reference sequence). Trimming cost V 0 bases and J 6 bases, with 9 bases left between them. The length of the CDR3 is 13 residues.

In this sample, this clonotype turned up a few times. The gene calls are TRBV12-3 or TRBV12-4 and TRBJ1-5, with unresolved D. V was cut by 3 bases and J by 0 bases, with 9 bases left in between. The CDR3 runs to 15 residues. The CDR3 coding sequence is TGTGCCAGCAGTTTTGGTCCCTATAGCAATCAGCCCCAGCATTTT. Translated, it gives CASSFGPYSNQPQHF.

This clonotype was seen more than once but under ten times. The V and J genes are TRBV4-3 and TRBJ2-1, with D possibly matching TRBD2 (6 bases). This CDR3 region has 15 residues. The germline V gene encodes CDR1 LGHNA and CDR2 YSLEER. V lost 1 base and J 7 bases, leaving 14 bases between the germline ends. CDR3 in amino acids: CASSQGSGAGNEQFF. In nucleotides, the CDR3 is TGCGCCAGCAGCCAAGGGTCGGGAGCAGGTAATGAGCAGTTCTTC.

This clonotype occurred many times. The J gene is TRBJ2-3, the V gene TRBV20-1; maybe TRBD1 (6 bases). The CDR3 length is 13 residues. V was clipped by 3 bases and J by 2 bases, with 9 bases between them. The germline V gene has CDR1 DFQATT and CDR2 SNEGSKA (reference sequence). The CDR3: CSARDSNTDTQYF. CDR3 coding DNA: TGCAGTGCTAGGGACAGCAACACAGATACGCAGTATTTT.

This clonotype was detected only a few times. The DNA for the CDR3 is TGTGCCGGAGGGGACAGAATTAACACTGAAGCTTTCTTT. The encoded protein is CAGGDRINTEAFF. The chain has TRBV30 and TRBJ1-1; 7 bases match TRBD1. This CDR3 has 13 residues. The junction had 8 bases not matched to a gene; V was cut back by 8 bases and J by 2 bases. Germline V lookup: CDR1 GTSNPN, CDR2 SVGIG (reference sequence).

This clonotype was seen only a few times. The gene calls are TRBV20-1 and TRBJ2-1; the match to TRBD2 covers 11 bases. The germline V gene encodes CDR1 DFQATT and CDR2 SNEGSKA (reference sequence). V was clipped by 5 bases and J by 7 bases; unmatched bases: 13. This CDR3 has 16 residues. DNA for the CDR3: TGCAGTGCTCCCCGGTTTTTTGTAGCGGGAGGGAATGAGCAGTTCTTC. Translation: CSAPRFFVAGGNEQFF.

This clonotype showed up just a few times. This chain connects TRBV3-1 to TRBJ2-7, with a tentative D call TRBD2 (6 bases). The CDR3 covers 15 residues. CDR1 and CDR2 from the germline V gene are LGHDT and YNNKEL (reference sequence). Trimming left V 0 bases short and J 3 bases short, with 12 bases between. CDR3 sequence reads: CASSQDGDSYYEQYF. The CDR3, as DNA: TGTGCCAGCAGCCAAGATGGGGACTCCTACTACGAGCAGTACTTC.

This clonotype has at least ten counts. The chain couples TRBV7-9 to TRBJ2-1; D is unresolved. Trimming removed 0 bases at V and 10 bases at J, with 7 bases between. This CDR3 contains 12 residues. In germline, CDR1 is SEHNR, CDR2 FQNEAQ (reference sequence). CDR3 sequence reads: CASSLAVEEQFF. CDR3 bases: TGTGCCAGCAGCTTAGCCGTTGAGGAGCAGTTCTTC.

The rearrangement joins TRBV11-2 to TRBJ2-5; D assignment may be TRBD1 or TRBD2 (5 bases each). Germline lookup yields CDR1 SGHAT and CDR2 FQNNGV. V gave up 2 bases and J gave up 5 bases, with 15 bases separating them. CDR3 size: 15 residues. The chain's CDR3 is CASSLYGREGETQYF. CDR3 bases: TGTGCCAGCAGCTTATACGGGCGAGAGGGGGAGACCCAGTACTTC.

The chain uses TRBV29-1 and TRBJ2-3; possibly TRBD1 or TRBD2 for D (5 bases each). There are 13 residues in the CDR3. CDR1 SQVTM and CDR2 ANQGSEA come from the germline V gene. Deletions cut 4 bases from V and 5 bases from J, with 13 bases between. CDR3 sequence reads: CSVGDGQVDTQYF. CDR3 in DNA: TGCAGCGTTGGGGACGGACAAGTAGATACGCAGTATTTT.

This clonotype turned up a few times. This chain joins TRBV27 and TRBJ1-1; unclear D gene. The CDR3 covers 14 residues. Germline V gene lookup returns CDR1 MNHEY and CDR2 SMNVEV (reference sequence). The V and J ends lost 2 bases and 5 bases respectively, with 12 bases between them. The CDR3 DNA reads as TGTGCCAGCAGTTTAGTGGGAGTGAGAACTGAAGCTTTCTTT. Residues: CASSLVGVRTEAFF.

This chain's CDR3 is CASSQEGPLTSGSYNEQFF. In DNA form, the CDR3 reads TGTGCCAGCAGCCAAGAGGGGCCCCTGACTAGCGGGAGTTACAATGAGCAGTTCTTC. The chain uses TRBV4-2 and TRBJ2-1; 12 bases are shared with TRBD2. V was clipped by 0 bases and J by 4 bases; unmatched bases: 10. The germline V gene has CDR1 LGHNA and CDR2 YNFKEQ. This CDR3 comprises 19 residues.

This clonotype came up many times. This chain joins TRBV12-3 or TRBV12-4 and TRBJ1-1; no clear D gene. V lost 5 bases and J 7 bases, leaving 14 bases between the germline ends. The CDR3 length is 13 residues. The CDR3 sequence is CASSQLWEDEAFF. DNA for the CDR3: TGTGCCAGCAGTCAGTTGTGGGAGGATGAAGCTTTCTTT.

This clonotype was counted between two and nine times. This rearrangement joins TRBV9 to TRBJ1-4; D is unclear. Germline CDR1 is SGDLS and CDR2 is YYNGEE. The CDR3 loop spans 13 amino acids. Trimming removed 3 bases at V and 7 bases at J, with 10 bases between. CDR3 residues: CASSAGLSEKLFF. As DNA, the CDR3 is TGTGCCAGCAGCGCCGGGCTCAGTGAAAAACTGTTTTTT.